The 10 T cell receptor beta chains below were found in one sample sequenced in a study of shared clonotypes between healthy human individuals. TCRdb's copy holds only in-frame clones and misses some; the assay was immunoSEQ multiplex PCR. The profile shows about 1.9 million clones, 85% to 95% of them singletons. Naive-designated CD8 cells lacked CD45RO, were positively enriched for CCR7, and omitted terminally differentiated effector memory CD45RA+ cells. The source material was naive CD8+ T cells from PBMCs. The source of these receptors is a man younger than 35 in good health. Some clones in this sample may be carry-over from other donors' samples.

The rearrangement joins TRBV27 to TRBJ1-2, with D tentatively TRBD1 (5 bases). V was shortened by 7 bases and J by 8 bases, with 14 bases between the two germline ends. This CDR3 is 12 amino acids long. CDR1 MNHEY and CDR2 SMNVEV come from the germline V gene (reference sequence). CDR3 loop: CASTSGGSGYTF. In nucleotides, the CDR3 is TGTGCCAGCACTTCGGGGGGGTCCGGCTACACCTTC.

The chain combines TRBV7-9 with TRBJ2-1, with no clear D. Germline CDR1 reads SEHNR; CDR2 reads FQNEAQ (reference sequence). V was cut by 5 bases and J by 8 bases, with 22 bases left in between. This CDR3 is built from 16 residues. The CDR3: CASSLHLSGPRYEQFF. For the CDR3, the DNA is TGTGCCAGCAGCCTCCATCTATCTGGGCCTAGGTATGAGCAGTTCTTC.

The V call is TRBV7-8, the J call TRBJ1-2; TRBD1 matches at 11 bases. V was pared by 4 bases and J by 7 bases, with 5 bases of the junction left unmatched. The CDR3 is 14 amino acids. Per germline, CDR1 SGHVS and CDR2 FQNEAQ. CDR3: CASSSGTGGGGYTF. In DNA form, the CDR3 reads TGTGCCAGCAGCTCCGGGACAGGGGGTGGTGGCTACACCTTC.

The chain recombines TRBV14 with TRBJ2-5; D unresolved. The V gene lost 1 base and the J gene lost 2 bases, with 11 bases spanning the gap. The CDR3 covers 15 residues. The germline gives CDR1 SGHDN, CDR2 FVKESK. Here the CDR3 reads CASSQVARRQETQYF. The CDR3 DNA sequence: TGTGCCAGCAGCCAAGTAGCCCGGAGACAAGAGACCCAGTACTTC.

The CDR3 DNA is TGTGCCAGCAGCGACACTTGGGCAGAGACCCAGTACTTC. Translated: CASSDTWAETQYF. The chain joins TRBV9 to TRBJ2-5; D unclear. The V gene's germline CDR1 is SGDLS and CDR2 YYNGEE. The length of the CDR3 is 13 residues. Deletions cut 3 bases from V and 4 bases from J, with 10 bases between.

CDR3: CASSIVWSRGEAYEQYF. Written as DNA, the CDR3 is TGTGCCAGTAGTATAGTATGGTCACGGGGAGAAGCCTACGAGCAGTACTTC. The chain employs TRBV19 and TRBJ2-7; maybe TRBD2 (5 bases). This CDR3 region has 17 residues. The V end was cut by 1 base, the J end by 2 bases, with 18 bases between. The germline CDR1 and CDR2 sequences are LNHDA and SQIVND (reference sequence).

This chain joins TRBV7-9 and TRBJ2-7, with TRBD1 matching 12 bases. This CDR3 has 17 residues. CDR1 is SEHNR, CDR2 FQNEAQ, per germline (reference sequence). Unmatched junction bases numbered 15, after V lost 5 bases and J lost 7 bases. CDR3 protein: CASSGLSRDRGHEEQYF. The DNA of the CDR3 is TGTGCCAGCAGCGGACTCAGCCGGGACAGGGGGCATGAGGAGCAGTACTTC. Combining the CDR3 with reference TRBV7-9 and TRBJ2-7 gives the whole variable domain DTGVSQNPRHKITKRGQNVTFRCDPISEHNRLYWYRQTLGQGPEFLTYFQNEAQLEKSRLLSDRFSAERPKGSFSTLEIQRTEQGDSAMYLCASSGLSRDRGHEEQYFGPGTRLTVT.

This chain joins TRBV7-3 and TRBJ2-6; D unresolved. The CDR3 runs 17 residues. The V end was cut by 5 bases, the J end by 0 bases, with 14 bases between. Germline lookup yields CDR1 SGHTA and CDR2 FQGTGA. The CDR3 region has the DNA TGTGCCAGCAGCCCCATCGACGGTAGCTCTGGGGCCAACGTCCTGACTTTC. The encoded protein is CASSPIDGSSGANVLTF. Complete variable domain (other parts from reference TRBV7-3 and TRBJ2-6): GAGVSQTPSNKVTEKGKYVELRCDPISGHTALYWYRQSLGQGPEFLIYFQGTGAADDSGLPNDRFFAVRPEGSVSTLKIQRTERGDSAVYLCASSPIDGSSGANVLTFGAGSRLTVL.

The J gene is TRBJ2-7, the V gene TRBV6-5; the match to TRBD1 covers 10 bases. The CDR3 length is 16 residues. CDR1 and CDR2 (germline): MNHEY, SVGAGI. V lost 2 bases to trimming and J lost 3 bases; unmatched junction nucleotides: 7. CDR3: CASSYRGDRGFYEQYF. In DNA form, the CDR3 reads TGTGCCAGCAGTTACCGGGGGGACAGGGGATTCTACGAGCAGTACTTC.

This clone has just one count. This chain uses TRBV28 with TRBJ2-5; D unresolved. Trimming took 9 bases from V and 6 from J, leaving 17 bases between them. Germline CDR1 is MDHEN and CDR2 is SYDVKM. The CDR3 is made up of 13 amino acids. The chain's CDR3 is CASNDEVRKTQYF. In DNA form, the CDR3 reads TGTGCCAGTAACGACGAAGTGCGAAAGACCCAGTACTTC.